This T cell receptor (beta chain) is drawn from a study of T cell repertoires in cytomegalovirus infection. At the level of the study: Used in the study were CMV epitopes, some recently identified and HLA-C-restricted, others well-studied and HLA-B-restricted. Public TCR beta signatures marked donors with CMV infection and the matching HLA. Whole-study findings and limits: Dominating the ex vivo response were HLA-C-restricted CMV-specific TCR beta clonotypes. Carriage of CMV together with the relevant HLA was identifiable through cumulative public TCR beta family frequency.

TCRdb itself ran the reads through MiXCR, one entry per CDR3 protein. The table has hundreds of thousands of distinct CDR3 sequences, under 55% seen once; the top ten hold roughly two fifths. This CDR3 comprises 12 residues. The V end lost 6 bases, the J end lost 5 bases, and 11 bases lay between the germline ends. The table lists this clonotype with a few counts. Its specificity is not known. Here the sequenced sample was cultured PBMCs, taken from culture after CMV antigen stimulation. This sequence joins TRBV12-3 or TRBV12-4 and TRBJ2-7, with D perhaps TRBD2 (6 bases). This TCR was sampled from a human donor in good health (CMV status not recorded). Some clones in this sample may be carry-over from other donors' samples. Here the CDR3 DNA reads TGTGCCAGCAGCGCGGGGTTCGACGAGCAGTACTTC. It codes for CASSAGFDEQYF.